One sample yielded the 32 T cell receptor beta chains listed below, sequenced in a study of blood T cell repertoires in COVID-19. The table came from immunoSEQ multiplex PCR; TCRdb's copy has only in-frame clones and leaves some out. The data show some 190,000 clones, about 88% seen once. Sequences were obtained from peripheral blood. The receptors stem from a man in his late teens or twenties with active or convalescent COVID-19.

The rearrangement links TRBV19 to TRBJ2-2; the match to TRBD2 covers 9 bases. J lost 5 bases, V lost 4 bases, and 5 bases had no gene match. CDR3 size: 15 residues. Germline V lookup: CDR1 LNHDA, CDR2 SQIVND (reference sequence). For the CDR3, the DNA is TGTGCCAGTAGTAGTCTAGCGGGGCGGACCGGGGAGCTGTTTTTT. This sequence encodes CASSSLAGRTGELFF.

V usage is TRBV9 and J usage is TRBJ1-2, with D possibly being TRBD1 (5 bases). Germline V gives CDR1 SGDLS, CDR2 YYNGEE. Trimming left V 0 bases short and J 0 bases short, with 9 bases between. This CDR3 spans 15 amino acids. CDR3 DNA sequence: TGTGCCAGCAGCGTAGAGGACATCCCTAACTATGGCTACACCTTC. Encoded protein: CASSVEDIPNYGYTF.

The chain recombines TRBV4-2 with TRBJ2-3; 7 positions match TRBD2. CDR1 and CDR2 (germline): LGHNA, YNFKEQ. This CDR3 is 17 amino acids long. The ends lost 3 bases at V and 5 bases at J; junction bases unmatched: 14. The CDR3 bases are TGTGCCAGCAGCCAGGCGAGAAGCGGGGCAGGAGGAGATACGCAGTATTTT. Translating it yields CASSQARSGAGGDTQYF.

The chain couples TRBV11-2 to TRBJ1-1; D is unclear. Trimming shortened V by 5 bases and J by 1 base, and 11 bases separated the two germline ends. CDR1 and CDR2 from the germline V gene are SGHAT and FQNNGV. CDR3 length: 14 residues. The CDR3 sequence is CASSPGRGNTEAFF. The CDR3 DNA sequence: TGTGCCAGCAGCCCGGGTAGAGGGAACACTGAAGCTTTCTTT.

The V and J genes are TRBV7-9 and TRBJ1-2; D unclear. Per the germline V gene, CDR1 is SEHNR and CDR2 is FQNEAQ (reference sequence). This CDR3 is built from 12 residues. The V end was cut by 4 bases, the J end by 2 bases, with 5 bases between. This CDR3 is CASSSMNYGYTF. CDR3 nucleotides: TGTGCCAGCAGCTCAATGAACTATGGCTACACCTTC.

The chain uses TRBV30 and TRBJ2-1; 12 bases match TRBD2. With V trimmed by 6 bases and J by 4 bases, 4 bases remained unmatched. The CDR3 extends over 14 amino acids. Germline V gives CDR1 GTSNPN, CDR2 SVGIG (reference sequence). The DNA for the CDR3 is TGTGCCTGTTCCGGGACTAGCGGGTACAATGAGCAGTTCTTC. Its translation: CACSGTSGYNEQFF.

This clone appeared a single time. The chain links TRBV5-1 to TRBJ1-1, with D perhaps TRBD1 (6 bases). V lost 0 bases and J lost 5, with 14 bases in between. This CDR3 is built from 15 residues. Germline CDR1 SGHRS, CDR2 YFSETQ. CDR3 protein: CASSLGVTQGTEAFF. As DNA, the CDR3 is TGCGCCAGCAGCTTGGGGGTAACACAGGGAACTGAAGCTTTCTTT.

The gene calls are TRBV24-1 and TRBJ2-3; no definite D call. The CDR3 runs to 15 residues. Trimming cost V 0 bases and J 6 bases, with 12 bases left between them. Germline loops: CDR1 KGHDR, CDR2 SFDVKD. The CDR3 loop is CATSDLRSLSDTQYF. DNA of the CDR3: TGTGCCACCAGTGATTTGCGGTCTCTGTCTGATACGCAGTATTTT.

This chain connects TRBV7-3 to TRBJ2-1, with 12 bases lining up with TRBD2. Germline V gene data show CDR1 as SGHTA and CDR2 as FQGTGA. With 5 bases clipped from V and 6 bases from J, the junction kept 17 bases outside the gene matches. The CDR3 runs to 19 residues. The chain's CDR3 is CASSPKGLAGGSTFNEQFF. Written as DNA, the CDR3 is TGTGCCAGCAGCCCCAAGGGACTAGCGGGTGGCTCTACCTTCAATGAGCAGTTCTTC.

The CDR3 sequence is CSVELQGSPNGELFF. The CDR3 region has the DNA TGCAGCGTTGAATTGCAGGGGAGTCCGAACGGGGAGCTGTTTTTT. This chain joins TRBV29-1 and TRBJ2-2; TRBD1 is a possible D gene (6 bases). This CDR3 has 15 amino acids. Trimming took 2 bases from V and 7 from J, leaving 17 bases between them. CDR1 and CDR2 (germline): SQVTM, ANQGSEA.

The CDR3 sequence is CASSLVREINYGYTF. The CDR3 DNA is TGTGCCAGCAGCTTGGTTCGGGAGATTAACTATGGCTACACCTTC. The gene calls are TRBV5-5 and TRBJ1-2; unclear D gene. V was clipped by 0 bases and J by 1 base, with 10 bases between them. The CDR3 length is 15 residues. The germline gives CDR1 SGHKS, CDR2 YYEKEE (reference sequence).

The CDR3 loop reads CASSDTVRSPLHF. CDR3 nucleotides: TGTGCCAGCAGTGATACTGTTCGATCACCCCTCCACTTT. The chain uses TRBV25-1 and TRBJ1-6, with D uncertain. Trimming cost V 3 bases and J 10 bases, with 10 bases left between them. CDR1 is MGHDK, CDR2 SYGVNS, per germline. The CDR3 is made up of 13 amino acids. Complete variable domain (other parts from reference TRBV25-1 and TRBJ1-6): EADIYQTPRYLVIGTGKKITLECSQTMGHDKMYWYQQDPGMELHLIHYSYGVNSTEKGDLSSESTVSRIRTEHFPLTLESARPSHTSQYLCASSDTVRSPLHFGNGTRLTVT.

The V gene is TRBV20-1, the J gene TRBJ2-1; D not resolved. Germline CDR1 DFQATT, CDR2 SNEGSKA (reference sequence). This CDR3 is 11 amino acids long. The ends were cut back, 0 bases at V and 6 bases at J, with 3 bases in the middle. CDR3 amino acids: CSARDGNEQFF. The CDR3 region has the DNA TGCAGTGCTAGAGACGGCAATGAGCAGTTCTTC.

The chain combines TRBV20-1 with TRBJ2-2; D unclear. The CDR3 has 14 amino acids. V dropped 3 bases and J dropped 0 bases, with 8 bases sitting between them. The germline V gene has CDR1 DFQATT and CDR2 SNEGSKA (reference sequence). CDR3 DNA sequence: TGCAGTGCTAGTCGGCAGGCGAACACCGGGGAGCTGTTTTTT. Amino acid sequence: CSASRQANTGELFF.

This chain joins TRBV4-1 and TRBJ2-3; 8 nucleotides line up with TRBD2. V shed 6 bases and J 4 bases; nucleotides not matched to a gene: 12. The CDR3 spans 16 residues. Germline V CDR1 and CDR2: MGHRA, YSYEKL. The CDR3 DNA sequence: TGCGCCAGCAGGCAAAACAGACTAGCGAGCTCAGATACGCAGTATTTT. Translated, it gives CASRQNRLASSDTQYF.

The chain is built from TRBV2 and TRBJ1-2, with a tentative D call TRBD1 (5 bases). Trimming took 7 bases from V and 0 from J, leaving 12 bases between them. The V gene's germline CDR1 is SNHLY and CDR2 FYNNEI. The CDR3 contains 14 residues. In DNA, the CDR3 is TGTGCCAGCAACCGGGGAGGGGCTAACTATGGCTACACCTTC. This translates into CASNRGGANYGYTF. The entire variable domain, with the rest obtained from reference TRBV2 and TRBJ1-2, is as follows: EPEVTQTPSHQVTQMGQEVILRCVPISNHLYFYWYRQILGQKVEFLVSFYNNEISEKSEIFDDQFSVERPDGSNFTLKIRSTKLEDSAMYFCASNRGGANYGYTFGSGTRLTVV.

This clone has only one observation. The rearrangement joins TRBV24-1 to TRBJ2-7; 7 nucleotides align to TRBD1. Germline CDR1 is KGHDR and CDR2 is SFDVKD. The CDR3 has 16 residues. Trimming took 3 bases from V and 6 from J; bases not matched to a gene: 13. CDR3 DNA sequence: TGTGCCACCAGTGATCACCGACAGGGAAATCTGATCGAGCAGTACTTC. Amino acids: CATSDHRQGNLIEQYF.

The gene calls are TRBV3-1 (or the pseudogene TRBV3-2) and TRBJ1-5, with a possible D match to TRBD1 (6 bases). This CDR3 has 15 amino acids. Germline-derived CDR1 and CDR2 are LGHDT and YNNKEL (reference sequence). V lost 10 bases and J lost 5, with 21 bases in between. CDR3 protein: CAMISGAGDHQPQHF. CDR3 coding DNA: TGTGCCATGATCTCAGGGGCAGGGGACCATCAGCCCCAGCATTTT.

V and J are TRBV12-3 or TRBV12-4 and TRBJ1-2; TRBD1 matches 8 bases. The trim removed 5 bases at V and 4 bases at J, leaving 0 bases unmatched. This CDR3 region has 12 residues. The CDR3 here is CASSGQGYGYTF. The CDR3 DNA reads TGTGCCAGCAGTGGACAGGGCTATGGCTACACCTTC.

The chain is built from TRBV18 and TRBJ1-1; D might be TRBD1 (6 bases). In germline, CDR1 is KGHSH, CDR2 LQKENI. The CDR3 has 14 residues. The V and J ends lost 5 bases and 1 base respectively, with 11 bases between them. CDR3: CASSSGHTNTEAFF. In nucleotides, the CDR3 is TGTGCCAGCTCATCGGGACACACGAACACTGAAGCTTTCTTT.

This clone was seen only once. V usage is TRBV10-3 and J usage is TRBJ2-2, with D possibly being TRBD1 (6 bases). V was cut by 11 bases and J by 1 base, with 8 bases left in between. CDR3 size: 12 residues. From germline, CDR1 is ENHRY and CDR2 SYGVKD. CDR3 in amino acids: CAGGLNTGELFF. The CDR3 bases are TGTGCCGGGGGCCTGAACACCGGGGAGCTGTTTTTT.

V is TRBV2 and J is TRBJ1-3; D call uncertain. This CDR3 contains 13 residues. CDR1 and CDR2 (germline): SNHLY, FYNNEI. V gave up 6 bases and J gave up 4 bases, with 10 bases separating them. The CDR3 DNA sequence: TGTGCCAGCAGCGGGTGGCGGGGAAACACCATATATTTT. Amino acid sequence: CASSGWRGNTIYF.

The gene calls are TRBV2 and TRBJ1-1, with D possibly matching TRBD1 (5 bases). The CDR3 is made up of 15 amino acids. V was clipped by 2 bases and J by 2 bases, with 12 bases between them. The germline V gene encodes CDR1 SNHLY and CDR2 FYNNEI. Written as DNA, the CDR3 is TGTGCCAGCAGTGAACAGCAGGGCGAAAACACTGAAGCTTTCTTT. Encoded protein: CASSEQQGENTEAFF.

The chain uses TRBV6-2 or TRBV6-3 and TRBJ2-7; D may be TRBD2 (5 bases). Trimming removed 6 bases from V and 3 bases from J, with 18 bases in between. CDR3 length: 15 residues. CDR1 is MNHEY and CDR2 is SVGEGT in the germline V gene. The CDR3 is CASSSRAKRGYEQYF. In nucleotides, the CDR3 is TGTGCCAGCAGCTCCCGGGCCAAACGGGGCTACGAGCAGTACTTC.

This chain links TRBV5-1 with TRBJ1-1, with 9 bases fitting TRBD1. The CDR3 totals 13 residues. Trimming removed 4 bases from V and 6 bases from J; junction bases left unmatched: 4. The germline V gene encodes CDR1 SGHRS and CDR2 YFSETQ. The CDR3 spells CASSPGQGPEAFF. CDR3 sequence (DNA): TGCGCCAGCAGCCCGGGACAGGGTCCTGAAGCTTTCTTT.

The gene calls are TRBV10-3 and TRBJ2-4; D is possibly TRBD1 (6 bases). Germline assignment: CDR1 ENHRY and CDR2 SYGVKD. Trimming took off 0 bases at V and 4 bases at J, with 13 bases between the two ends. The length of the CDR3 is 16 residues. This CDR3 reads CAISESGGVAKNIQYF. CDR3 coding DNA: TGTGCCATCAGTGAGTCAGGGGGAGTAGCTAAAAACATTCAGTACTTC.

The genes are TRBV5-1 and TRBJ1-1; D possibly corresponds to TRBD1 (5 bases). The germline V and J ends were trimmed by 0 bases and 4 bases, with 13 bases remaining between them. Germline V lookup: CDR1 SGHRS, CDR2 YFSETQ. The CDR3 contains 15 residues. CDR3 loop: CASSLVQGSFTEAFF. The DNA for the CDR3 is TGCGCCAGCAGCTTGGTTCAGGGTAGCTTCACTGAAGCTTTCTTT.

The chain carries TRBV7-8 and TRBJ1-4; no clear D gene. The CDR3 spans 15 residues. CDR1 is SGHVS and CDR2 is FQNEAQ in the germline V gene. Trimming stripped 1 base from V and 6 bases from J, with 12 bases between. CDR3 nucleotides: TGTGCCAGCAGCTTAGGTCAGCCGGAGTATGAAAAACTGTTTTTT. It is translated as CASSLGQPEYEKLFF.

The chain is built from TRBV9 and TRBJ1-2; 10 bases agree with TRBD1. Looked up from germline, CDR1 is SGDLS and CDR2 is YYNGEE. V lost 3 bases and J lost 8; bases outside the gene matches: 10. There are 15 residues in the CDR3. The CDR3: CASSALTGQGEGYTF. The CDR3 DNA reads as TGTGCCAGCAGCGCACTTACAGGACAGGGGGAAGGCTACACCTTC. Full variable domain (missing parts from reference TRBV9 and TRBJ1-2): DSGVTQTPKHLITATGQRVTLRCSPRSGDLSVYWYQQSLDQGLQFLIQYYNGEERAKGNILERFSAQQFPDLHSELNLSSLELGDSALYFCASSALTGQGEGYTFGSGTRLTVV.

This clone was picked up many times. In the same sample, other DNA sequences code for this CDR3. The chain carries TRBV5-1 and TRBJ2-6, with unresolved D. Trimming pared 0 bases from V and 0 bases from J, leaving 4 bases between. CDR1 and CDR2 from the germline V gene are SGHRS and YFSETQ. The CDR3 length is 15 residues. As DNA, the CDR3 is TGCGCCAGCAGCTTGGGGGCCTCTGGGGCCAACGTCCTGACTTTC. It translates to CASSLGASGANVLTF. Looking up the rest from reference TRBV5-1 and TRBJ2-6 gives the full variable domain: KAGVTQTPRYLIKTRGQQVTLSCSPISGHRSVSWYQQTPGQGLQFLFEYFSETQRNKGNFPGRFSGRQFSNSRSEMNVSTLELGDSALYLCASSLGASGANVLTFGAGSRLTVL.

This chain uses TRBV7-2 with TRBJ1-1; D gene ambiguous. With 0 bases removed from V and 3 bases from J, the gap between germline ends came to 11 bases. This CDR3 contains 15 residues. Looked up from germline, CDR1 is SGHTA and CDR2 is FQGNSA. CDR3 DNA: TGTGCCAGCAGCTTAGCGCGGGGTTGGGACACTGAAGCTTTCTTT. Amino acid sequence: CASSLARGWDTEAFF.

This sequence joins TRBV30 and TRBJ1-4; weak D call: TRBD1 (5 bases). The germline V and J ends were trimmed by 5 bases and 1 base, with 11 bases remaining between them. Germline loops: CDR1 GTSNPN, CDR2 SVGIG (reference sequence). The CDR3 is 14 residues long. In DNA, the CDR3 is TGTGCCTGGGGGGGGAGGGGAACTAATGAAAAACTGTTTTTT. It specifies CAWGGRGTNEKLFF.